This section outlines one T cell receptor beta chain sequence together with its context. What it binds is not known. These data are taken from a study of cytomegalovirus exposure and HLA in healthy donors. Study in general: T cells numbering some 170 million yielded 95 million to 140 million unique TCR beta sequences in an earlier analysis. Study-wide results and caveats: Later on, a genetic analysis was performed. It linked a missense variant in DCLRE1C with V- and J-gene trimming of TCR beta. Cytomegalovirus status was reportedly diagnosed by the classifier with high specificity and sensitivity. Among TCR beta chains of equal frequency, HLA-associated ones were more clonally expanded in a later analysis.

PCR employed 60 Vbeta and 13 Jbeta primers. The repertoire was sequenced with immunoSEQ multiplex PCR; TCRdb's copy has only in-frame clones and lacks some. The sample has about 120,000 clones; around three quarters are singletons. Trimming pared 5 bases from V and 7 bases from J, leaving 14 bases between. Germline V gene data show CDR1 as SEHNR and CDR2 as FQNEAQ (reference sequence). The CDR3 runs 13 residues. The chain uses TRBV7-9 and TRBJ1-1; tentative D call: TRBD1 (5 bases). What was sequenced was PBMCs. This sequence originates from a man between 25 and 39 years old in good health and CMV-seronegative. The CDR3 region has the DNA TGTGCCAGCAGCCTCCCAACAGGTTATGAAGCTTTCTTT. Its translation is CASSLPTGYEAFF.